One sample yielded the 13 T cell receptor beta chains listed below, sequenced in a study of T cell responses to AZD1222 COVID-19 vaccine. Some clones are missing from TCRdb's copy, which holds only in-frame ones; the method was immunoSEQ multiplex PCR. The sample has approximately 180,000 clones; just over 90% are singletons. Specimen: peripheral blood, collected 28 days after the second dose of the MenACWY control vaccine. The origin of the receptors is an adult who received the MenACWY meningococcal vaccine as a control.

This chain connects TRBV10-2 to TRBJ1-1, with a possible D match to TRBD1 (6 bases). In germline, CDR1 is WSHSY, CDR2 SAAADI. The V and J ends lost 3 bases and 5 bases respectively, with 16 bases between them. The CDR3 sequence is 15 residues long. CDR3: CASSDSRAGVTEAFF. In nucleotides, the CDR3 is TGCGCCAGCAGTGATTCTCGGGCAGGGGTGACTGAAGCTTTCTTT.

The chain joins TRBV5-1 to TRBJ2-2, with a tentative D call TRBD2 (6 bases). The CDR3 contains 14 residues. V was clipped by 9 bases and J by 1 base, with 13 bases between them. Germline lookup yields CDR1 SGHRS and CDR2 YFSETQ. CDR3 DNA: TGCGCCACCTCGGGGACTTTGAACACCGGGGAGCTGTTTTTT. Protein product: CATSGTLNTGELFF.

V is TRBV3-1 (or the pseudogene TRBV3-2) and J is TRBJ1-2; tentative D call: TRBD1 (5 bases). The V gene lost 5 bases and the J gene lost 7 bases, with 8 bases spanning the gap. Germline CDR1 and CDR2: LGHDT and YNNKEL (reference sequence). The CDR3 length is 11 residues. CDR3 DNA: TGTGCCAGCAGCGCGGGGCCTGGCTACACCTTC. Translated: CASSAGPGYTF.

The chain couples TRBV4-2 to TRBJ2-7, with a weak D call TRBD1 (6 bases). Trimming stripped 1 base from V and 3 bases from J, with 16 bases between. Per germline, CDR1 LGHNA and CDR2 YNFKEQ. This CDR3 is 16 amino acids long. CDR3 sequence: CASSQVAGDRNYEQYF. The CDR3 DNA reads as TGTGCCAGCAGCCAAGTGGCGGGCGACAGGAACTACGAGCAGTACTTC.

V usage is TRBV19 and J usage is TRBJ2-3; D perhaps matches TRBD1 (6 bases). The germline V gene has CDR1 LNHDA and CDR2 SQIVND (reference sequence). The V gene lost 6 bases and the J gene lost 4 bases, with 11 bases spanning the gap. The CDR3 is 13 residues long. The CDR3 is CASSEQGADTQYF. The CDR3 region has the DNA TGTGCCAGTAGCGAACAGGGTGCAGATACGCAGTATTTT.

The chain's CDR3 is CASTSTDTQYF. CDR3 nucleotides: TGTGCCAGCACAAGCACAGATACGCAGTATTTT. The chain joins TRBV13 to TRBJ2-3; D unresolved. Germline V gene data show CDR1 as PRHDT and CDR2 as FYEKMQ (reference sequence). Trimming removed 7 bases at V and 0 bases at J, with 2 bases between. The CDR3 consists of 11 residues.

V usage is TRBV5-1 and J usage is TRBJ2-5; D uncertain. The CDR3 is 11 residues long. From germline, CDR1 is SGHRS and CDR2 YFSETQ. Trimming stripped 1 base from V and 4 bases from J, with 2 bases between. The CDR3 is CASSLTETQYF. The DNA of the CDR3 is TGCGCCAGCAGCTTGACAGAGACCCAGTACTTC.

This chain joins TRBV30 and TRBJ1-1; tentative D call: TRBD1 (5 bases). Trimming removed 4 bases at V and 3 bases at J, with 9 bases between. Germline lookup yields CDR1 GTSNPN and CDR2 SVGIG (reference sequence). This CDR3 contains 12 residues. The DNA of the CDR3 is TGTGCCTGGAAGTGGGGGGACACTGAAGCTTTCTTT. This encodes CAWKWGDTEAFF.

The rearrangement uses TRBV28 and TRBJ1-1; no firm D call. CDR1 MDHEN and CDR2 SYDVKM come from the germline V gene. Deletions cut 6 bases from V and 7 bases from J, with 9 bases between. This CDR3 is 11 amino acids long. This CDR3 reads CASRSTDEAFF. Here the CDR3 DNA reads TGTGCCAGCAGATCGACTGATGAAGCTTTCTTT.

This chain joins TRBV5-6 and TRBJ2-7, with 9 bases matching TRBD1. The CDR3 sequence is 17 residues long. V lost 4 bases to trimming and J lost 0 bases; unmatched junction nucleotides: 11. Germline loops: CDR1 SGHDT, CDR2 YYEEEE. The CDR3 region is CASSLLLGTGNSYEQYF. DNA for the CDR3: TGTGCCAGCAGCCTCCTGCTAGGGACAGGGAACTCCTACGAGCAGTACTTC.

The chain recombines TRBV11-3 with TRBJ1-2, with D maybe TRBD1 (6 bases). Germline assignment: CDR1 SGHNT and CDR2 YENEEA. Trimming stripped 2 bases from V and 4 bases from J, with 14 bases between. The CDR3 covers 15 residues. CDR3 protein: CASSLSTGRAYGYTF. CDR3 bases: TGTGCCAGCAGCTTAAGTACAGGGAGGGCCTATGGCTACACCTTC. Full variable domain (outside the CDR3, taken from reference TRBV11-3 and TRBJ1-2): EAGVVQSPRYKIIEKKQPVAFWCNPISGHNTLYWYLQNLGQGPELLIRYENEEAVDDSQLPKDRFSAERLKGVDSTLKIQPAELGDSAVYLCASSLSTGRAYGYTFGSGTRLTVV.

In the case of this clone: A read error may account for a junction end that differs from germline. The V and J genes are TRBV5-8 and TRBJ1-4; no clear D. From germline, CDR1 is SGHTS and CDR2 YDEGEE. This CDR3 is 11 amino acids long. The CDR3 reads CASSLVQPLLF. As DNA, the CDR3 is TGTGCCAGCAGCTTGGTCCAGCCCCTCCTTTTT.

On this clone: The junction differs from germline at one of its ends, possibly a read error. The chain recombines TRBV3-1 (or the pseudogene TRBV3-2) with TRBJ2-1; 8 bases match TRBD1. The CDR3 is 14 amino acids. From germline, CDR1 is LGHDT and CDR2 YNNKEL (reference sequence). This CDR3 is CASRQATGGNEQFF. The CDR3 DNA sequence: TGTGCCAGCAGACAAGCTACAGGGGGTAATGAGCAGTTCTTC.